A single sample gave rise to the 16 T cell receptor beta chains below, sequenced in a study of response to subunit inactivated influenza vaccine. TCRdb passed the RT-PCR reads through MiXCR, listing each CDR3 protein once. Altogether more than 450,000 distinct CDR3 sequences are present, under 9% being singletons, with the ten largest covering about an eighth. Sequenced material: PBMCs from blood, taken roughly 24 months after vaccination. These receptors came from a man between 50 and 75 years old who received an inactivated influenza vaccine.

The chain links TRBV12-3 or TRBV12-4 to TRBJ2-1; TRBD2 is a possible D gene (5 bases). This CDR3 has 17 amino acids. Trimming took off 7 bases at V and 7 bases at J, with 26 bases between the two ends. The CDR3 nucleotides are TGTGCCAGCACCCTTATCGTGGGCGGGTGGAAGGCGAATGAGCAGTTCTTC. Protein sequence: CASTLIVGGWKANEQFF.

A few counts support this clonotype. V is TRBV9 and J is TRBJ1-5; D is unclear. Germline V gives CDR1 SGDLS, CDR2 YYNGEE. There are 13 residues in the CDR3. The germline V and J ends were trimmed by 4 bases and 2 bases, with 7 bases remaining between them. Here the CDR3 reads CASSYTGNQPQHF. CDR3 bases: TGTGCCAGCAGCTACACGGGCAATCAGCCCCAGCATTTT.

This clonotype was recorded at least ten times. The chain joins TRBV4-2 to TRBJ2-3; TRBD2 agrees at 9 bases. Germline values: CDR1 LGHNA, CDR2 YNFKEQ. This CDR3 has 18 amino acids. J gave up 4 bases and V 1 base, and 12 bases lay outside the gene matches. The CDR3 is CASSQAPFFSGSADTQYF. CDR3 nucleotides: TGTGCCAGCAGCCAAGCACCATTTTTTAGCGGGAGTGCAGATACGCAGTATTTT.

This clonotype has ten or more counts. The V call is TRBV3-1, the J call TRBJ2-5; D is unclear. Germline values: CDR1 LGHDT, CDR2 YNNKEL (reference sequence). CDR3 length: 12 amino acids. V gave up 0 bases and J gave up 7 bases, with 6 bases separating them. The CDR3 protein is CASSQDRRTQYF. The DNA of the CDR3 is TGTGCCAGCAGCCAAGATAGGAGGACCCAGTACTTC.

This rearrangement joins TRBV27 to TRBJ1-2; TRBD1 matches 7 bases. This CDR3 has 13 amino acids. Germline CDR1 MNHEY, CDR2 SMNVEV (reference sequence). Germline trimming cut 6 bases from V and 4 bases from J; bases unmatched to any gene: 5. CDR3 loop: CASSKQGSYGYTF. CDR3 sequence (DNA): TGTGCCAGCAGCAAACAGGGGTCCTATGGCTACACCTTC.

This clonotype was counted a few times. The rearrangement uses TRBV20-1 and TRBJ1-2; tentative D call: TRBD1 (6 bases). The CDR3 consists of 12 residues. Germline V lookup: CDR1 DFQATT, CDR2 SNEGSKA (reference sequence). V was clipped by 4 bases and J by 7 bases, with 13 bases between them. The CDR3 is CSANQGLTGYTF. The CDR3 nucleotides read TGCAGTGCTAATCAGGGGTTGACTGGCTACACCTTC.

CDR3 amino acids: CSVDDTGGQETQYF. As DNA, the CDR3 is TGCAGCGTGGATGATACAGGGGGGCAAGAGACCCAGTACTTC. The chain combines TRBV29-1 with TRBJ2-5, with 8 positions matching TRBD1. The ends lost 6 bases at V and 2 bases at J; junction bases unmatched: 8. The V gene's germline CDR1 is SQVTM and CDR2 ANQGSEA. This CDR3 comprises 14 residues.

This chain uses TRBV7-8 with TRBJ2-2; 10 bases map to TRBD1. Trimming took 5 bases from V and 7 from J; bases not matched to a gene: 10. CDR3 length: 16 amino acids. Germline V gene lookup returns CDR1 SGHVS and CDR2 FQNEAQ. The CDR3 nucleotides are TGTGCCAGCAGCCTTGACAGGGGGCGGGGAATCGGGGAGCTGTTTTTT. This gives the protein CASSLDRGRGIGELFF.

This clonotype was detected many times. The genes are TRBV12-3 or TRBV12-4 and TRBJ2-2, with D unresolved. This CDR3 is 11 amino acids long. Trimming cost V 6 bases and J 5 bases, with 4 bases left between them. The CDR3 region is CASRETGELFF. In DNA form, the CDR3 reads TGTGCCAGCAGGGAGACCGGGGAGCTGTTTTTT.

This clonotype was counted only a few times. V usage is TRBV14 and J usage is TRBJ2-7; TRBD2 is a possible D gene (6 bases). In germline, CDR1 is SGHDN, CDR2 FVKESK. CDR3 size: 14 residues. V lost 1 base and J lost 2, with 9 bases in between. In nucleotides, the CDR3 is TGTGCCAGCAGCCAAGTGGGACTTCCCTACGAGCAGTACTTC. It encodes CASSQVGLPYEQYF.

The rearrangement uses TRBV5-1 and TRBJ2-1, with 10 bases fitting TRBD1. Germline V gene lookup returns CDR1 SGHRS and CDR2 YFSETQ. The CDR3 spans 15 residues. V gave up 3 bases and J gave up 8 bases; unmatched junction bases: 8. DNA of the CDR3: TGCGCCAGCAGCTCGGGACAGGGGAGATTCGATGAGCAGTTCTTC. Its protein is CASSSGQGRFDEQFF.

The chain couples TRBV2 to TRBJ2-3; 8 bases line up with TRBD2. From germline, CDR1 is SNHLY and CDR2 FYNNEI. The CDR3 extends over 15 amino acids. The V and J ends lost 4 bases and 4 bases, in that order; junction bases with no gene match: 7. The CDR3 region is CASSGLSGKADTQYF. The DNA for the CDR3 is TGTGCCAGCAGTGGTCTTAGCGGGAAGGCAGATACGCAGTATTTT. The full variable domain, completed using reference TRBV2 and TRBJ2-3, is EPEVTQTPSHQVTQMGQEVILRCVPISNHLYFYWYRQILGQKVEFLVSFYNNEISEKSEIFDDQFSVERPDGSNFTLKIRSTKLEDSAMYFCASSGLSGKADTQYFGPGTRLTVL.

The V gene is TRBV18, the J gene TRBJ2-2; TRBD2 aligns across 9 bases. Germline V lookup: CDR1 KGHSH, CDR2 LQKENI. The V segment lost 3 bases and the J segment 3 bases; nucleotides outside the gene matches: 5. The CDR3 length is 16 residues. The CDR3 loop reads CASSPFIAGDTGELFF. In nucleotides, the CDR3 is TGTGCCAGCTCACCGTTTATAGCGGGGGACACCGGGGAGCTGTTTTTT.

This clonotype was seen at least ten times. The chain carries TRBV7-9 and TRBJ1-5; possible D gene TRBD1, 6 bases. From germline, CDR1 is SEHNR and CDR2 FQNEAQ (reference sequence). This CDR3 region has 15 residues. V lost 5 bases and J lost 1, with 12 bases in between. The CDR3 reads CASSEMGHSNQPQHF. CDR3 DNA: TGTGCCAGCAGCGAGATGGGACACAGCAATCAGCCCCAGCATTTT.

This clonotype appeared a few times. The V gene is TRBV7-9, the J gene TRBJ2-7, with TRBD2 matching 9 bases. V was clipped by 2 bases and J by 2 bases; unmatched bases: 4. Germline CDR1 and CDR2: SEHNR and FQNEAQ (reference sequence). The CDR3 contains 15 residues. The CDR3 here is CASSLSSGGPYEQYF. CDR3 nucleotides: TGTGCCAGCAGCTTAAGTAGCGGGGGCCCCTACGAGCAGTACTTC.

This clonotype was detected ten times or more. V is TRBV28 and J is TRBJ1-6, with D maybe TRBD1 (5 bases). The CDR3 contains 13 residues. Per the germline V gene, CDR1 is MDHEN and CDR2 is SYDVKM. Trimming cost V 3 bases and J 10 bases, with 10 bases left between them. CDR3 loop: CASSLSGLSPLHF. In DNA, the CDR3 is TGTGCCAGCAGTTTGTCGGGGCTGTCACCCCTCCACTTT.